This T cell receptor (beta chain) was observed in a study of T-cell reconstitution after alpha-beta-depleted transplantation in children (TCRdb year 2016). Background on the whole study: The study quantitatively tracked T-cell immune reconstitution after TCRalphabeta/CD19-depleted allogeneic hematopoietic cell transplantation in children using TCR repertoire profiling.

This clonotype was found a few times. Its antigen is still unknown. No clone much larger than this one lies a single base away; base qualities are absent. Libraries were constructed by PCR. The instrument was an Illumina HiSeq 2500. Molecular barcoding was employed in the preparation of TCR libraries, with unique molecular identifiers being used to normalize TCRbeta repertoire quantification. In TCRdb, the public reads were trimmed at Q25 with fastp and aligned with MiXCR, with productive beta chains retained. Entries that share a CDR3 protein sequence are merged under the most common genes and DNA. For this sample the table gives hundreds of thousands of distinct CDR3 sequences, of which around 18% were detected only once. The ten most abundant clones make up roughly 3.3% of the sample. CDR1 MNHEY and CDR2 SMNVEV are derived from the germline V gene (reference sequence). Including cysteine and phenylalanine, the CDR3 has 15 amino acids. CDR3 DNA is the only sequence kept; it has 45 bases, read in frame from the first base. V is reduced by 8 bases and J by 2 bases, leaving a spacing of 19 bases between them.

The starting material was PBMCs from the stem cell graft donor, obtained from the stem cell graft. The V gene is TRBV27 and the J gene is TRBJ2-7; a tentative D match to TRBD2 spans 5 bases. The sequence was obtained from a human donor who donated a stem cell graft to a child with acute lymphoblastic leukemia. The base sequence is TGTGCCAGCCGCATGGCGGGCGAAGGTACCTACGAGCAGTACTTC. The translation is CASRMAGEGTYEQYF.